The present T cell receptor beta chain was sequenced within a study of shared clonotypes between healthy human individuals (dated by TCRdb to 2020 to 2021). At the level of the whole study: The cohort included three men and a couple of women between 18 and 49 years of age. Different laboratories and diverse techniques were used to prepare libraries and sequence TCR repertoires, to increase sequencing depth and limit assay-specific biases. Between about 0.85 and 8.9 billion PBMCs per donor were obtained by leukapheresis. Blood TCR repertoires of roughly five healthy adults were deeply sequenced to estimate repertoire size and the extent of clonotype sharing between individuals. For each donor, three plates each were used for CD4 naive and CD4 memory, two plates were used for CD8 naive, and one plate was used for CD8 memory. Beyond this particular receptor, the publication reports: Higher generation probabilities were observed for clonotypes shared by all four sorted-subset donors than for non-shared clonotypes. Rarefaction of sorted-subset datasets indicated incomplete sequencing despite the large sequencing depth. Estimated clonotype richness was generally larger for naive than for memory subsets. Based on pairwise subsampling, the degree of clonotype sharing among donors was expected to be affected by sequencing depth. Sampling was limited to blood, and TCR repertoires in tissue likely differ from TCR repertoires in blood. When a few donors were compared, the shared fraction of clonotypes was approximately 5% for naive CD4, approximately 3.5% for naive CD8, about 2.4% for memory CD4, and approximately 0.4% for memory CD8. The genetic and exposure-history diversity represented was limited by the small number of donors.

Using the deep immunoSEQ assay, multiplex PCR amplified TCR CDR3 regions from genomic DNA. For each cell subset, the extracted genomic DNA was distributed evenly across all wells of several immunoSEQ 96-well plates, and each plate served as one replicate. For sorted subsets, about 210 ng of genomic DNA, equivalent to about 30,000 T cell genomes, went into each replicate PCR. The purified libraries were quantified using a Qubit 3.0 fluorometer, sized with a Bioanalyzer 2100, and then quantified again using the KAPA Library Quantification kit. A separate single-read 150-cycle Illumina NextSeq 550 flow cell was used to sequence each immunoSEQ 96-well plate. The study's own analysis went as follows. Because only junctional sequences without quality scores were contained in the immunoSEQ output, filtering matching that applied to full-length reads could not be performed. To assign V/J genes and CDR3, sequences were annotated against IMGT germline references using PyIR, a Python wrapper for IgBLAST v1.9. Reads were removed for weak V/J assignments (E-value above 1e-6), missing CDR3, stop codons, out-of-frame junctions, or ambiguous translated residues. V3J clonotypes were defined as sequences sharing the same inferred V gene, J gene, and CDR3 amino acid sequence. The percentage overlap between two repertoires was calculated by dividing the number of shared unique clonotypes by the size of the smaller repertoire. Repertoire richness was assessed with RTK rarefaction, the Chao1 estimator, and Recon v2.1 estimates of unobserved clonotypes. OLGA was used to compute generation probabilities for all TCRbeta clonotypes that the gDNA method yielded from a handful of donors. The clones in this table, taken by TCRdb from immuneACCESS, are in-frame only. Not every clone is retained; where verified, under half of the shortfall comes from an unresolved V gene, and the cause of the rest is unknown. D and trimming were read from the DNA, whereas the V and J calls and clone size are those reported in that table. This sample comprises about 700,000 clones, 92% of them detected only once. Clones ranked in the top ten supply 20% to 25% of the sample.

Of note for this clone: Its antigen is not yet known. Base qualities are not at hand, and no much larger clone is one base apart.

For the CD8 naive samples, CD45RO-negative cells were positively selected for CCR7, yielding a CD45RA+CCR7+ population from which TemRA cells were excluded. Donors were healthy HIV-negative adults with no recently reported acute infections or vaccinations. Every donor was a Caucasian adult living in Nashville, Tennessee, USA. Blood was collected by leukapheresis, and PBMCs were isolated by Ficoll-Histopaque density gradient centrifugation and then cryopreserved in liquid nitrogen vapor phase. Purity and quantity of every magnetically sorted T cell population were checked by analytical flow cytometry. Each sorted fraction had its genomic DNA isolated and then quantified by UV absorbance on a Nanodrop 2000c. V is cut back by 5 bases and J by 4 bases, with 9 bases in the junction unmatched. Reading the germline V gene (reference sequence) gives CDR1 MNHEY and CDR2 SMNVEV. From the cysteine through the phenylalanine, the CDR3 covers 15 amino acids. Of the read, only the CDR3 DNA is kept; its 45 bases are in frame from base 1.

This TCR was recovered from a man in his thirties or forties in good health. The sequencing input was naive CD8+ T cells sorted from blood. In light of the paper, this sample's cell subset or site label describes: CD45RA+CCR7+. The chain was built from TRBV27 and TRBJ2-7; 9 bases in the middle match TRBD2. The CDR3: CASSPQESGRYEQYF. The DNA is TGTGCCAGCAGTCCGCAAGAGAGCGGGAGGTACGAGCAGTACTTC.